This TCR beta chain appears in the sequencing data of a study of control samples from healthy donors and cancer patients. The germline V gene has CDR1 SGDLS and CDR2 YYNGEE. With 3 bases removed from V and 8 bases from J, the gap between germline ends came to 14 bases. The CDR3 is 14 residues long. Method: immunoSEQ multiplex PCR; TCRdb's copy keeps in-frame clones and lacks some. In the table there are some 79,000 clones, approximately 91% of which are singletons. The sequence was obtained from a man in his fifties in good health. This chain connects TRBV9 to TRBJ1-4; D is ambiguous. Input material: blood. The CDR3 here is CASSATGRREKLFF. The CDR3 DNA is TGTGCCAGCAGCGCTACCGGGAGGAGAGAAAAACTGTTTTTT.